This T cell receptor beta chain appears in the sequencing data of a study of T-cell memory formation after mild COVID-19. Study information: Clustering of TCRs was largely donor specific.

CDR1 is SGHDN and CDR2 is FVKESK in the germline V gene. CDR3 length: 19 residues. Deletions cut 4 bases from V and 2 bases from J, with 23 bases between. The study, taken as a whole, reports: CD4+ clones that contracted lay mainly in CM and EM; CD8+ ones lay in EMRA. A second wave expanding day 15 to 37 was CD4+-biased; contracting clones were balanced. The authors did not confirm SARS-CoV-2 specificity of second-wave clones peaking day 37.

With regard to this clonotype: Its target is unknown.

TCRdb processed the 5' RACE reads anew with MiXCR; each CDR3 protein has one entry. The data contain roughly 600,000 distinct CDR3 sequences, approximately 19% of them singletons. The chain carries TRBV14 and TRBJ1-4; unclear D gene. Sequenced sample: PBMCs or a T cell subset sorted from them (not recorded which). This clonotype was sampled from an adult woman who had mild COVID-19 (a few samples of this study predate the infection). Cell type and time point are not known. The CDR3 DNA reads TGTGCCAGCAGCCCCCTCCCACGTAAGGCACGGGAGACTAATGAAAAACTGTTTTTT. This gives the protein CASSPLPRKARETNEKLFF.